This T cell receptor beta chain was captured in a study of PD-L1 blockade in urothelial cancer (dated by TCRdb to about 2017). Notes on the research overall: Therapy was started around 2014 for all patients, and atezolizumab 1,200 mg was administered intravenously every 3 weeks. About 90% of the roughly 29 patients were identified as males with urothelial cancer of bladder origin, and a prior smoking history was reported by 18 of 29 patients. Patients had an ECOG performance status of 0 or 1 and had received between 0 and 3 prior chemotherapy regimens. Blood samples were analyzed 3 weeks after the start of treatment (second dose) and 6 weeks after the start of treatment. Blood samples gave median yields of approximately 130,000 T cells and 82,636 unique TCRs, along with a median clonality of approximately 0.08. Somatic, immune and clinical correlates of response to PD-L1 blockade with atezolizumab in urothelial cancer were the focus of an exploratory multi-omic analysis. Pretreatment tumor samples, along with matched peripheral blood serially collected before and after atezolizumab treatment, were subjected to TCR sequencing. Durable clinical benefit was defined as a progression-free survival longer than 6 months, and TCR features were additionally tested against progression-free survival and overall survival. In the same patients who had TCR sequencing, pretreatment tumors also underwent whole exome sequencing and RNA sequencing. Several patients achieved durable clinical benefit and some 21 did not. Pretreatment blood TCR-seq was available for fewer than 30 patients, at least one posttreatment blood collection was obtained for some 24 patients, and tumor TCR-seq was available for some 24 patients.

To estimate absolute template abundance from read counts, synthetic TCR analog templates were spiked into each PCR. The immunoSEQ assay was used to amplify TCRbeta CDR3 regions from genomic DNA with bias-controlled V and J gene primers. Sequencing of rearranged TCRbeta segments was performed at approximately 20X coverage. The original methods were these. Sequencing errors were corrected by clustering, and CDR3s were annotated against IMGT so that V, D and J genes could be assigned. Out-of-frame and stop-codon sequences were excluded, and only productive TCRbeta rearrangements were used in downstream analyses. Clonality was calculated as one minus the Shannon entropy normalized by the log of the number of unique productive sequences. Fisher's exact test with Benjamini-Hochberg correction, using a cutoff of adjusted p below 0.01, was how clones that differed between time points or between blood and tumor were identified. In its TCRdb copy, this immuneACCESS table keeps in-frame sequences only and misses some clones. Where compared with another copy, unresolved V genes explain less than half of these, and the others have no known cause. V and J calls and clone size are as listed in that table; D and trimming were resolved from the DNA. The sample table shows about 24,000 clones, and approximately 88% are seen once. Clones ranked in the top ten supply approximately 3% of the sample.

Regarding this clone: Its antigen is still unknown. No base-level quality is on record; no much larger clone is a single base apart.

A total of 29 patients with locally advanced or metastatic urothelial carcinoma, treated at Memorial Sloan Kettering on a trial protocol, made up the cohort. Peripheral blood mononuclear cells were collected pretreatment and during treatment, with between 1 and 8 total time points obtained per patient. The Qiagen DNeasy Blood extraction kit was used to purify genomic DNA from total PBMCs and tumor samples. Collected pretreatment and during treatment, PBMCs were isolated and stored as previously described. Results the study describes overall, beyond this receptor: A pretreatment peripheral blood TCR clonality below the median was linked to improved progression-free and overall survival. Because the sample size was small (n ≈ 28) and many of the analyses were exploratory, the results are meant to be hypothesis-generating. Among patients with durable benefit, tumor-associated TCR clones showed greater expansion in peripheral blood 3 weeks after treatment started (n = 22, p = 0.022).

Via the germline V gene (reference sequence), CDR1 is MNHEY and CDR2 SMNVEV. Counted from cysteine to phenylalanine, this CDR3 has 16 amino acids. The entry retains the CDR3 DNA only, 48 bases that are in frame from base 1. Trimming costs V 0 bases and J 0 bases, and their ends lie 9 bases apart. This specimen consisted of PBMCs, obtained around atezolizumab (anti-PD-L1) treatment. This TCR derives from a man aged 45-65 years with urothelial cancer. The chain is assembled from TRBV27 and TRBJ1-5, and perhaps TRBD1 as D gene, on 6 matching bases. Read as DNA, the sequence is TGTGCCAGCAGTTTATCGTGGACAGCTAGCAATCAGCCCCAGCATTTT. This encodes CASSLSWTASNQPQHF.